This TCR beta chain came from a study of OX40 agonist ivuxolimab in advanced cancers. Study as a whole: Of the participants, around 43% had some prior anti-PD-1, anti-PD-L1 or anti-CTLA-4 therapy, which was allowed.

This CDR3 is 15 amino acids long. The germline V gene encodes CDR1 MNHEY and CDR2 SMNVEV (reference sequence). Deletions cut 5 bases from V and 7 bases from J, with 17 bases between. If patients had autoimmune disease history or systemic immunosuppression, they were excluded. Libraries were prepared by immunoSEQ multiplex PCR; TCRdb keeps only in-frame clonotypes and omits some of them. Among roughly 48,000 clones listed, 75% to 90% were seen once. Concerning this clone itself: Its antigen is not identified.

Points from the study as a whole: CD4+ and CD8+ blood T cells expanded clonally by week 6 at 0.1 to 3.0 mg/kg.

The specimen was CD4+ or CD8+ T cells sorted from blood, collected in a trial of the OX40 agonist ivuxolimab. The chain links TRBV27 to TRBJ1-4; possibly TRBD1 for D (5 bases). The sequence was obtained from an adult with an advanced solid tumor such as melanoma, head and neck, liver or kidney cancer. CDR3 residues: CASSPSGQFGEKLFF. CDR3 nucleotides: TGTGCCAGCAGTCCATCGGGGCAGTTTGGTGAAAAACTGTTTTTT.